A single sample gave rise to the 32 T cell receptor beta chains below, sequenced in a study of blood T cell repertoires in COVID-19. Clones were sequenced by immunoSEQ multiplex PCR, and TCRdb holds only the in-frame ones, with some missing. Among 60,000 to 85,000 clones, 91% were seen once, and the ten largest hold roughly 7.3%. Sequences were obtained from peripheral blood. The receptor source for this set is a man in his forties with COVID-19, enrolled during active disease.

The rearrangement joins TRBV5-1 to TRBJ2-3; TRBD2 matches at 11 bases. CDR1 SGHRS and CDR2 YFSETQ come from the germline V gene. Trimming cost V 4 bases and J 2 bases; bases outside gene matches: 3. CDR3 length: 15 amino acids. The CDR3 region is CASSASGGFTDTQYF. In nucleotides, the CDR3 is TGCGCCAGCAGCGCTAGCGGGGGGTTCACAGATACGCAGTATTTT.

The rearrangement uses TRBV10-3 and TRBJ2-2, with 10 bases fitting TRBD2. The ends lost 5 bases at V and 4 bases at J; junction bases unmatched: 7. Germline V lookup: CDR1 ENHRY, CDR2 SYGVKD. This CDR3 is built from 16 residues. The DNA of the CDR3 is TGTGCCATCAGTCCAGGGGCTAGCGGGGGCACCGGGGAGCTGTTTTTT. Protein sequence: CAISPGASGGTGELFF.

The chain joins TRBV19 to TRBJ1-1, with D unclear. The CDR3 has 14 residues. Germline V gene lookup returns CDR1 LNHDA and CDR2 SQIVND (reference sequence). V lost 1 base and J 1 base, leaving 7 bases between the germline ends. The CDR3 DNA follows: TGTGCCAGTAGTATAGCGGCAGGGAACACTGAAGCTTTCTTT. Its protein product is CASSIAAGNTEAFF. The whole variable domain, remainder taken from reference TRBV19 and TRBJ1-1, is DGGITQSPKYLFRKEGQNVTLSCEQNLNHDAMYWYRQDPGQGLRLIYYSQIVNDFQKGDIAEGYSVSREKKESFPLTVTSAQKNPTAFYLCASSIAAGNTEAFFGQGTRLTVV.

The V gene is TRBV5-1, the J gene TRBJ2-3; 7 bases line up with TRBD2. V trimming: 3 bases; J trimming: 5 bases; junction bases outside the gene matches: 15. Germline values: CDR1 SGHRS, CDR2 YFSETQ. The CDR3 contains 17 residues. CDR3 residues: CASSWKGGGGGGDTQYF. The CDR3 DNA is TGCGCCAGCAGCTGGAAGGGTGGCGGGGGAGGAGGAGATACGCAGTATTTT.

The V gene is TRBV5-1, the J gene TRBJ2-1; 13 bases align to TRBD2. This CDR3 spans 16 amino acids. Looked up from germline, CDR1 is SGHRS and CDR2 is YFSETQ. V dropped 4 bases and J dropped 2; count of bases not matched to a gene: 3. CDR3 loop: CASSLTSGGAYNEQFF. In DNA, the CDR3 is TGCGCCAGCAGCCTCACTAGCGGGGGGGCCTACAATGAGCAGTTCTTC.

The chain is built from TRBV5-1 and TRBJ1-1; D is possibly TRBD1 (5 bases). The germline V gene encodes CDR1 SGHRS and CDR2 YFSETQ. V lost 6 bases and J 1 base, leaving 16 bases between the germline ends. The CDR3 length is 15 residues. The CDR3 loop reads CASTPFGGGNTEAFF. The CDR3 nucleotides read TGCGCCAGCACCCCCTTTGGGGGAGGGAACACTGAAGCTTTCTTT.

The rearrangement uses TRBV19 and TRBJ2-2; weak D call: TRBD1 (6 bases). CDR3 length equals 14 residues. CDR1 is LNHDA and CDR2 is SQIVND in the germline V gene (reference sequence). V gave up 8 bases and J gave up 0 bases, with 10 bases separating them. CDR3 sequence: CASQGQPNTGELFF. CDR3 in DNA: TGTGCCAGTCAGGGGCAGCCGAACACCGGGGAGCTGTTTTTT.

The genes are TRBV3-1 (or the pseudogene TRBV3-2) and TRBJ2-3; 12 bases map to TRBD2. Per germline, CDR1 LGHDT and CDR2 YNNKEL (reference sequence). J lost 9 bases, V lost 3 bases, and 4 bases had no gene match. The length of the CDR3 is 14 residues. CDR3 bases: TGTGCCAGCAGCCAGCCTAGCGGGGGGGCCACGCAGTATTTT. It is translated as CASSQPSGGATQYF.

The rearrangement joins TRBV19 to TRBJ1-1; D perhaps matches TRBD1 (5 bases). The germline V and J ends were trimmed by 3 bases and 8 bases, with 10 bases remaining between them. This CDR3 comprises 12 residues. Germline V CDR1 and CDR2: LNHDA, SQIVND (reference sequence). Written as DNA, the CDR3 is TGTGCCAGTAGTATGGGGCAGACCGAAGCTTTCTTT. It translates to CASSMGQTEAFF.

The chain links TRBV5-1 to TRBJ2-2, with D tentatively TRBD1 (5 bases). The V gene lost 1 base and the J gene lost 0 bases, with 7 bases spanning the gap. This CDR3 has 15 residues. Germline CDR1 reads SGHRS; CDR2 reads YFSETQ. This CDR3 reads CASSLQGTNTGELFF. CDR3 bases: TGCGCCAGCAGCTTGCAGGGAACGAACACCGGGGAGCTGTTTTTT.

The chain carries TRBV3-1 (or the pseudogene TRBV3-2) and TRBJ1-2; a possible D gene is TRBD1 (5 bases). The CDR3 runs to 14 residues. Germline V gene sequence: CDR1 LGHDT, CDR2 YNNKEL (reference sequence). Trimming stripped 3 bases from V and 2 bases from J, with 10 bases between. CDR3 in DNA: TGTGCCAGCAGCCAGGCCCCAGGGAACTATGGCTACACCTTC. This translates into CASSQAPGNYGYTF.

A note on this clone: A read error may account for a junction end that differs from germline. The chain links TRBV5-6 to TRBJ2-3; the D gene is possibly TRBD2 (5 bases). There are 15 residues in the CDR3. CDR1 SGHDT and CDR2 YYEEEE come from the germline V gene. The CDR3 spells CASSLDLAPTDTQYF. The CDR3 DNA reads as TGTGCTAGCAGCTTGGATCTAGCTCCCACAGATACGCAGTATTTT.

Only one count was recorded for this clone. The chain is built from TRBV30 and TRBJ2-7, with D possibly matching TRBD2 (6 bases). CDR3 length: 13 amino acids. Germline lookup yields CDR1 GTSNPN and CDR2 SVGIG (reference sequence). Trimming pared 4 bases from V and 7 bases from J, leaving 17 bases between. CDR3: CAWNLVGAGEQYF. The CDR3 DNA reads TGTGCCTGGAATCTGGTCGGGGCGGGAGAGCAGTACTTC.

The rearrangement links TRBV3-1 (or the pseudogene TRBV3-2) to TRBJ2-3; the match to TRBD1 covers 8 bases. J gave up 5 bases and V 8 bases, and 6 bases lay outside the gene matches. The CDR3 is 13 residues long. Germline CDR1 and CDR2: LGHDT and YNNKEL (reference sequence). The CDR3: CASGGQGKDTQYF. Written as DNA, the CDR3 is TGTGCCAGCGGAGGACAGGGTAAAGATACGCAGTATTTT.

The rearrangement links TRBV10-3 to TRBJ1-4; 9 nucleotides line up with TRBD1. This CDR3 comprises 14 residues. Germline CDR1 and CDR2: ENHRY and SYGVKD. V was pared by 6 bases and J by 6 bases, with 5 bases of the junction left unmatched. This chain's CDR3 is CAISRTGEDEKLFF. CDR3 sequence (DNA): TGTGCCATCAGCAGGACAGGGGAGGATGAAAAACTGTTTTTT.

The chain couples TRBV5-5 to TRBJ2-6; maybe TRBD2 (6 bases). The length of the CDR3 is 14 residues. From germline, CDR1 is SGHKS and CDR2 YYEKEE (reference sequence). V dropped 6 bases and J dropped 3 bases, with 10 bases sitting between them. For the CDR3, the DNA is TGTGCCAGCACGGGGGTGATTGGGGCCAACGTCCTGACTTTC. It translates to CASTGVIGANVLTF.

Points on this clone: A read error may produce the germline difference seen at one junction end. Other DNA sequences within the sample encode an identical CDR3. The V gene is TRBV27, the J gene TRBJ2-7, with D possibly being TRBD2 (5 bases). CDR1 is MNHEY, CDR2 SMNVEV, per germline (reference sequence). The CDR3 runs to 12 residues. The CDR3 here is CASSFRTYEQYF. The CDR3 bases are TGTGCTAGCAGTTTTAGGACTTACGAGCAGTACTTC.

V and J are TRBV6-5 and TRBJ1-4; 8 nucleotides align to TRBD1. The CDR3 covers 13 residues. V lost 6 bases to trimming and J lost 8 bases; unmatched junction nucleotides: 5. CDR1 is MNHEY and CDR2 is SVGAGI in the germline V gene. The DNA for the CDR3 is TGTGCCAGCAGAGACAGGGGAACAGAAAAACTGTTTTTT. Residues: CASRDRGTEKLFF.

The chain has TRBV30 and TRBJ1-4; D remains unclear. Germline CDR1 is GTSNPN and CDR2 is SVGIG (reference sequence). The CDR3 has 14 residues. V lost 0 bases to trimming and J lost 8 bases, with 13 bases between them. The CDR3 DNA is TGTGCCTGGAGTGTACGCGGGGTTCGAGAAAAACTGTTTTTT. Amino acid sequence: CAWSVRGVREKLFF.

The chain employs TRBV29-1 and TRBJ2-5, with no clear D. The germline gives CDR1 SQVTM, CDR2 ANQGSEA. The V end was cut by 5 bases, the J end by 5 bases, with 9 bases between. The CDR3 is made up of 11 amino acids. In DNA form, the CDR3 reads TGCAGCGTTCAAGGTCATGAGACCCAGTACTTC. Its translation: CSVQGHETQYF.

The chain combines TRBV5-6 with TRBJ1-1, with D tentatively TRBD1 (6 bases). This CDR3 is 14 amino acids long. Germline CDR1 and CDR2: SGHDT and YYEEEE. Trimming stripped 4 bases from V and 0 bases from J, with 10 bases between. Here the CDR3 DNA reads TGTGCCAGCAGCCGGGGGGGCCTGAACACTGAAGCTTTCTTT. Encoded protein: CASSRGGLNTEAFF.

There are a few counts of this clone. The chain combines TRBV5-1 with TRBJ2-7; D is undetermined. The V gene's germline CDR1 is SGHRS and CDR2 YFSETQ. The CDR3 has 12 amino acids. The germline V and J ends were trimmed by 0 bases and 6 bases, with 7 bases remaining between them. CDR3 region: CASSLVSSEQYF. The CDR3 region has the DNA TGCGCCAGCAGCTTGGTAAGCTCCGAGCAGTACTTC.

This rearrangement joins TRBV29-1 to TRBJ2-7; 7 positions match TRBD2. From germline, CDR1 is SQVTM and CDR2 ANQGSEA. This CDR3 comprises 12 residues. J was trimmed by 3 bases and V by 6 bases; bases with no gene match: 5. The chain's CDR3 is CSVGRGNYEQYF. The CDR3, as DNA: TGCAGCGTAGGGAGGGGAAACTACGAGCAGTACTTC.

This chain uses TRBV29-1 with TRBJ2-1, with TRBD2 identical over 8 bases. Looked up from germline, CDR1 is SQVTM and CDR2 is ANQGSEA. The CDR3 runs 16 residues. V lost 2 bases and J lost 2; bases outside the gene matches: 8. DNA of the CDR3: TGCAGCGTTGAACCGTCGGAGCGGGGGCCCTACAATGAGCAGTTCTTC. This encodes CSVEPSERGPYNEQFF.

This chain links TRBV3-1 (or the pseudogene TRBV3-2) with TRBJ2-4; possible D gene TRBD1, 7 bases. Germline V gene data show CDR1 as LGHDT and CDR2 as YNNKEL (reference sequence). CDR3 length: 16 residues. V was shortened by 1 base and J by 1 base, with 11 bases between the two germline ends. CDR3 amino acids: CASSQAAGGAKNIQYF. CDR3 bases: TGTGCCAGCAGCCAAGCTGCAGGGGGGGCCAAAAACATTCAGTACTTC.

V usage is TRBV25-1 and J usage is TRBJ2-1; D gene unclear. V was pared by 8 bases and J by 12 bases, with 17 bases between. The CDR3 is 12 amino acids. Germline V gene data show CDR1 as MGHDK and CDR2 as SYGVNS. CDR3 bases: TGTGCCAGCTCGACCGCGGAATTGCGGCAGTTCTTC. The encoded protein is CASSTAELRQFF.

The count of this clone is one. V is TRBV2 and J is TRBJ1-1; 7 nucleotides match TRBD1. The germline CDR1 and CDR2 sequences are SNHLY and FYNNEI. V shed 7 bases and J 1 base; nucleotides not matched to a gene: 6. The CDR3 length is 14 residues. The CDR3 sequence is CASTLTGPNTEAFF. The CDR3 nucleotides are TGTGCCAGCACCCTGACAGGGCCGAACACTGAAGCTTTCTTT.

V gene TRBV6-1 combines with J gene TRBJ1-1, with D tentatively TRBD1 (5 bases). CDR3 size: 13 residues. V gave up 3 bases and J gave up 4 bases, with 9 bases separating them. Germline CDR1 is MNHNS and CDR2 is SASEGT. CDR3 sequence: CASSDPGGTEAFF. DNA of the CDR3: TGTGCCAGCAGTGACCCCGGGGGCACTGAAGCTTTCTTT.

V and J are TRBV6-1 and TRBJ2-1, with 12 nucleotides matching TRBD1. The CDR3 runs 13 residues. The V gene's germline CDR1 is MNHNS and CDR2 SASEGT. The ends lost 3 bases at V and 15 bases at J; junction bases unmatched: 6. The CDR3 DNA reads TGTGCCAGCAGTGACCGGGACAGGGGGCGGCGGTTCTTC. Translation gives CASSDRDRGRRFF.

Of note for this clone: Sequence at one end of the junction differs from germline and may be a read error. The chain uses TRBV5-1 and TRBJ2-1, with D maybe TRBD1 (6 bases). The CDR3 covers 11 residues. Germline V gene lookup returns CDR1 SGHRS and CDR2 YFSETQ. In DNA, the CDR3 is TGCGCCAGCAGCTTGGACAGGGAGCCGTTCTTC. This translates into CASSLDREPFF.

The chain uses TRBV4-1 and TRBJ2-5; 7 bases fit TRBD1. Per germline, CDR1 MGHRA and CDR2 YSYEKL. The CDR3 has 14 amino acids. Trimming at V came to 2 bases and at J to 3 bases, leaving 3 bases not matched to a gene. CDR3: CASSQTQGEETQYF. For the CDR3, the DNA is TGCGCCAGCAGCCAAACCCAGGGGGAAGAGACCCAGTACTTC.

A note on this clone: Different DNA sequences within this sample yield the same CDR3. The rearrangement joins TRBV12-3 or TRBV12-4 to TRBJ2-2, with a possible D match to TRBD2 (6 bases). V lost 6 bases, J lost 5 bases, and 7 bases lay in between. There are 12 residues in the CDR3. The CDR3 loop reads CASSRGTGELFF. CDR3 in DNA: TGTGCCAGCAGCCGGGGGACCGGGGAGCTGTTTTTT.